These 14 T cell receptor beta chains share one sample of origin, sequenced in a study of CD8 T cells in ankylosing spondylitis. A single record per CDR3 protein comes from TCRdb applying MiXCR to the 5' RACE reads. Found here are around 770,000 distinct CDR3 sequences, around 11% of them singletons; the top ten hold around 0.51%. Which antigens these TCRs recognize remains unknown. Study-wide results and limits: Ankylosing spondylitis blood seemed to carry a telltale TCR beta motif made of about 8 highly homologous variants.

Sequenced: blood, either unsorted or a sorted T cell fraction (not recorded which). The receptors were sampled from a male donor with ankylosing spondylitis.

The table lists this clonotype with a few counts. The chain links TRBV9 to TRBJ2-1, with D possibly matching TRBD2 (6 bases). Trimming took 3 bases from V and 0 from J, leaving 13 bases between them. Germline CDR1 reads SGDLS; CDR2 reads YYNGEE. CDR3 length: 16 amino acids. In DNA, the CDR3 is TGTGCCAGCAGCGCGGGGGACCCGAGCTCCTACAATGAGCAGTTCTTC. Translation: CASSAGDPSSYNEQFF.

This clonotype was seen ten or more times. The chain couples TRBV7-2 to TRBJ2-4; D might be TRBD2 (5 bases). This CDR3 has 14 amino acids. In germline, CDR1 is SGHTA, CDR2 FQGNSA. Trimming removed 1 base at V and 9 bases at J, with 13 bases between. The CDR3 here is CASSLDGSKGIQYF. The CDR3 bases are TGTGCCAGCAGCTTAGATGGGAGCAAAGGCATTCAGTACTTC.

This clonotype is a singleton in its sample. The chain recombines TRBV5-1 with TRBJ2-1; 8 bases agree with TRBD2. The J segment lost 0 bases and the V segment lost 5 bases, leaving 13 bases of the junction unmatched. This CDR3 contains 18 residues. From germline, CDR1 is SGHRS and CDR2 YFSETQ. The CDR3 DNA is TGCGCCAGCAGGATCATGGCGGGAGGCTGGAGCTCCTACAATGAGCAGTTCTTC. It specifies CASRIMAGGWSSYNEQFF. Drawing the rest from reference TRBV5-1 and TRBJ2-1, the complete variable domain is KAGVTQTPRYLIKTRGQQVTLSCSPISGHRSVSWYQQTPGQGLQFLFEYFSETQRNKGNFPGRFSGRQFSNSRSEMNVSTLELGDSALYLCASRIMAGGWSSYNEQFFGPGTRLTVL.

A single count supports this clonotype. The chain recombines TRBV18 with TRBJ2-7; TRBD1 aligns across 8 bases. Germline CDR1 and CDR2: KGHSH and LQKENI. After removal of 3 bases from V and 1 base from J, the junction contained 8 bases not matched to a gene. The CDR3 has 16 residues. Written as DNA, the CDR3 is TGTGCCAGCTCACCTTACGGGACAGGCGAATCCTACGAGCAGTACTTC. Its translation: CASSPYGTGESYEQYF.

Many counts were recorded for this clonotype. The chain combines TRBV29-1 with TRBJ2-1; 7 bases agree with TRBD1. V trimming: 4 bases; J trimming: 4 bases; junction bases outside the gene matches: 7. CDR1 is SQVTM and CDR2 is ANQGSEA in the germline V gene. The CDR3 is 14 amino acids. CDR3 protein: CSVGRGQVYNEQFF. The CDR3 DNA reads as TGCAGCGTTGGGCGAGGACAGGTTTACAATGAGCAGTTCTTC.

This clonotype was detected a few times. This CDR3 reads CASSQDEGLGYTF. CDR3 DNA: TGTGCCAGCAGCCAAGATGAGGGACTTGGCTACACCTTC. The rearrangement links TRBV4-2 to TRBJ1-2; a weak D match, TRBD1 (5 bases). Germline CDR1 reads LGHNA; CDR2 reads YNFKEQ. V was trimmed by 0 bases and J by 7 bases, leaving 9 bases between them. The CDR3 totals 13 residues.

About this clonotype itself: The junction departs from the called germline gene at one end, perhaps through a read error. This sequence joins TRBV20-1 and TRBJ1-1; D may be TRBD1 (5 bases). The CDR3 is 11 amino acids. CDR1 is DFQATT, CDR2 SNEGSKA, per germline (reference sequence). The CDR3 here is CSASRADEVFF. In DNA form, the CDR3 reads TGCAGTGCCAGCAGGGCGGATGAAGTTTTCTTT.

The chain couples TRBV5-1 to TRBJ2-1; D could derive from TRBD1 or TRBD2 (6 bases each). The V end lost 0 bases, the J end lost 0 bases, and 10 bases lay between the germline ends. The CDR3 runs to 16 residues. Looked up from germline, CDR1 is SGHRS and CDR2 is YFSETQ. The CDR3 is CASSLAGGNSYNEQFF. In DNA form, the CDR3 reads TGCGCCAGCAGCTTGGCCGGGGGCAACTCCTACAATGAGCAGTTCTTC.

This clonotype has a handful of counts. The rearrangement joins TRBV4-3 to TRBJ2-2; TRBD2 is a possible D gene (7 bases). This CDR3 is built from 15 residues. Trimming shortened V by 1 base and J by 6 bases, and 12 bases separated the two germline ends. Germline loops: CDR1 LGHNA, CDR2 YSLEER. The CDR3 spells CASSQVAGGPGELFF. The CDR3 DNA follows: TGCGCCAGCAGCCAAGTGGCCGGGGGGCCCGGGGAGCTGTTTTTT.

This clonotype was detected a few times. The V call is TRBV20-1, the J call TRBJ2-7, with TRBD2 matching 7 bases. The CDR3 consists of 14 residues. V lost 2 bases and J lost 4; bases outside the gene matches: 8. Germline lookup yields CDR1 DFQATT and CDR2 SNEGSKA (reference sequence). The CDR3 loop is CSARWGEGGYEQYF. The DNA of the CDR3 is TGCAGTGCTAGATGGGGGGAGGGCGGGTACGAGCAGTACTTC.

This clonotype was counted between two and nine times. This chain joins TRBV7-8 and TRBJ1-6, with D perhaps matching TRBD1 (5 bases). The CDR3 is 15 amino acids. Germline values: CDR1 SGHVS, CDR2 FQNEAQ. The V end was cut by 3 bases, the J end by 12 bases, with 18 bases between. CDR3 DNA sequence: TGTGCCAGCAGCTTCCCACTCACCGGGGCAGGACCCCTCCACTTT. It yields the protein CASSFPLTGAGPLHF.

This clonotype was seen a few times. V and J are TRBV20-1 and TRBJ1-2; no firm D call. The V gene's germline CDR1 is DFQATT and CDR2 SNEGSKA (reference sequence). Trimming shortened V by 3 bases and J by 3 bases, and 11 bases separated the two germline ends. The CDR3 covers 13 residues. This CDR3 reads CSASPGIDYGYTF. In DNA form, the CDR3 reads TGCAGTGCTAGCCCGGGCATTGACTATGGCTACACCTTC.

The gene calls are TRBV10-1 and TRBJ1-1; D unresolved. Germline CDR1 and CDR2: WNHNN and SYGVQD (reference sequence). Trimming stripped 7 bases from V and 6 bases from J, with 15 bases between. The CDR3 runs 13 residues. DNA for the CDR3: TGCGCCAGCACCGGCGGGGTTTTCGCTGAAGCTTTCTTT. The encoded protein is CASTGGVFAEAFF.

The V call is TRBV6-5, the J call TRBJ2-2; D call uncertain. The CDR3 totals 17 residues. CDR1 and CDR2 (germline): MNHEY, SVGAGI. Between the trimmed V and J ends, which lost 0 bases and 6 bases, there was a span of 17 bases. The CDR3: CASSYSKGLILAGELFF. CDR3 bases: TGTGCCAGCAGTTACTCGAAGGGTCTTATCTTAGCCGGGGAGCTGTTTTTT.